Listed below are T cell receptor beta chains from one sample, sequenced in a study of cytomegalovirus exposure and HLA in healthy donors. Profiled with immunoSEQ multiplex PCR; TCRdb holds only in-frame clones, not every one. Its listing shows approximately 170,000 clones. Sequencing was carried out using PBMCs. Receptors originate from a woman between 18 and 29 years old in good health and CMV-seropositive. The CDR3 runs from the conserved cysteine through the conserved F or W. The order of the fields is J gene, V gene, CDR3 protein.

j_call: TRBJ1-1; v_call: TRBV2; cdr3_aa: CASRGTATEAFF
j_call: NA; v_call: TRBV7-9; cdr3_aa: CASSPRGGYEQYF
j_call: TRBJ2-7; v_call: TRBV5-8; cdr3_aa: CASSLYRRSYEQYF
j_call: TRBJ1-1; v_call: TRBV18; cdr3_aa: CASSTDRGGTEAFF
j_call: TRBJ2-7; v_call: TRBV19; cdr3_aa: CASSILAGDYEQYF
j_call: TRBJ1-6; v_call: TRBV7-9; cdr3_aa: CASSLTGSRNSPLHF
j_call: TRBJ1-4; v_call: TRBV15; cdr3_aa: CATSRRDSTNEKLFF
j_call: TRBJ2-1; v_call: TRBV9; cdr3_aa: CASSVELTNEQFF
j_call: TRBJ1-1; v_call: TRBV30; cdr3_aa: CAWIPSLTGYTEAFF
j_call: TRBJ1-5; v_call: TRBV19; cdr3_aa: CASSIGVSSNQPQHF
j_call: TRBJ2-5; v_call: TRBV11-1; cdr3_aa: CASSSMGTTWEETQYF
j_call: TRBJ2-1; v_call: TRBV4-1; cdr3_aa: CASSQGGLHYNEQFF
j_call: TRBJ2-2; v_call: TRBV7-7; cdr3_aa: CASSKRSSAAGNTGELFF
j_call: TRBJ1-1; v_call: TRBV4-2; cdr3_aa: CASSHTPGRALNTEAFF
j_call: TRBJ2-1; v_call: TRBV10-3; cdr3_aa: CAISENGGEQFF
j_call: TRBJ2-5; v_call: TRBV14; cdr3_aa: CASSRRLSKVQETQYF
j_call: TRBJ1-3; v_call: TRBV30; cdr3_aa: CARAENSGNTIYF
j_call: TRBJ1-1; v_call: TRBV27; cdr3_aa: CASRHIFGQGRVSINTEAFF
j_call: TRBJ2-7; v_call: TRBV5-1; cdr3_aa: CASSLPKTGVNCEQYF
j_call: TRBJ2-7; v_call: TRBV2; cdr3_aa: CASQGLSYEQYF
j_call: TRBJ1-1; v_call: TRBV30; cdr3_aa: CAWSKRGTNTEAFF
j_call: TRBJ2-5; v_call: TRBV6-5; cdr3_aa: CASSYKVGGETQYF
j_call: TRBJ1-2; v_call: TRBV2; cdr3_aa: CASRRDRGNYGYTF
j_call: TRBJ2-1; v_call: TRBV9; cdr3_aa: CASSPPGTDYNEQFF